The 26 T cell receptor beta chains reported below all come from one sample, sequenced in a study of blood T cell repertoires in COVID-19. Sequenced by immunoSEQ multiplex PCR; TCRdb stores in-frame clones only, minus some. The sample holds over 300,000 clones, around 89% seen once. Sequencing used PBMCs or T cells enriched from blood (not recorded which). The receptor set was obtained from a woman in her twenties or thirties with acute COVID-19.

V is TRBV30 and J is TRBJ2-1; 10 bases fit TRBD2. The CDR3 sequence is 15 residues long. V trimming: 2 bases; J trimming: 8 bases; junction bases outside the gene matches: 9. CDR1 and CDR2 from the germline V gene are GTSNPN and SVGIG (reference sequence). The CDR3 region is CAWSQGSGGRDEQFF. In DNA, the CDR3 is TGTGCCTGGAGTCAAGGTAGCGGGGGGCGAGATGAGCAGTTCTTC.

J is TRBJ2-1 and V is TRBV7-2; TRBD2 matches at 10 bases. The CDR3 consists of 16 residues. CDR1 is SGHTA and CDR2 is FQGNSA in the germline V gene. J gave up 9 bases and V 3 bases, and 11 bases lay outside the gene matches. The CDR3 region is CASSFSGSGGAREQFF. CDR3 coding DNA: TGTGCCAGCAGCTTTTCCGGGAGCGGGGGGGCGCGTGAGCAGTTCTTC. Based on the CDR3 plus reference TRBV7-2 and TRBJ2-1, the full variable domain is GAGVSQSPSNKVTEKGKDVELRCDPISGHTALYWYRQSLGQGLEFLIYFQGNSAPDKSGLPSDRFSAERTGGSVSTLTIQRTQQEDSAVYLCASSFSGSGGAREQFFGPGTRLTVL.

This clone was counted a single time. The chain combines TRBV19 with TRBJ1-6; no clear D gene. Trimming shortened V by 3 bases and J by 7 bases, and 13 bases separated the two germline ends. Germline CDR1 is LNHDA and CDR2 is SQIVND (reference sequence). CDR3 size: 15 residues. This chain's CDR3 is CASSIRFSNNSPLHF. The CDR3 bases are TGTGCCAGTAGTATCCGGTTTTCAAACAATTCACCCCTCCACTTT.

The CDR3 spells CSATSGLAGKFF. DNA for the CDR3: TGCAGCGCTACGAGTGGACTAGCGGGGAAGTTCTTC. The chain has TRBV29-1 and TRBJ2-1; 12 nucleotides match TRBD2. This CDR3 has 12 residues. CDR1 SQVTM and CDR2 ANQGSEA come from the germline V gene. J gave up 14 bases and V 7 bases, and 9 bases lay outside the gene matches.

Turning to this clone: Other DNA sequences in this sample translate to the same CDR3. The V call is TRBV12-3 or TRBV12-4, the J call TRBJ1-2, with 9 bases identical to TRBD1. The CDR3 has 13 residues. Germline trimming cut 6 bases from V and 8 bases from J; bases unmatched to any gene: 7. As DNA, the CDR3 is TGTGCCAGCAGCCGGGACAGGGTGGGAGGCTACACCTTC. This codes for CASSRDRVGGYTF.

Only a few counts were recorded for this clone. CDR3: CASSLGTGLYEQYF. In nucleotides, the CDR3 is TGTGCCAGCAGTTTGGGGACAGGGCTTTACGAGCAGTACTTC. J is TRBJ2-7 and V is TRBV6-5; the match to TRBD1 covers 9 bases. The CDR3 is 14 residues long. Trimming cost V 4 bases and J 4 bases; bases outside gene matches: 5. Germline lookup yields CDR1 MNHEY and CDR2 SVGAGI.

The V call is TRBV7-2, the J call TRBJ2-3; weak D call: TRBD2 (7 bases). Trimming left V 1 base short and J 5 bases short, with 16 bases between. Germline CDR1 and CDR2: SGHTA and FQGNSA. This CDR3 region has 16 residues. The CDR3: CASSLVSGGALDTQYF. The CDR3 DNA sequence: TGTGCCAGCAGCTTAGTATCGGGGGGCGCCTTAGATACGCAGTATTTT.

This chain links TRBV12-3 or TRBV12-4 with TRBJ1-2; 7 nucleotides align to TRBD1. The CDR3 totals 13 residues. The V and J ends lost 4 bases and 7 bases, in that order; junction bases with no gene match: 6. The CDR3 here is CASSYRGVTGYTF. As DNA, the CDR3 is TGTGCCAGCAGTTACAGGGGAGTTACTGGCTACACCTTC.

The chain joins TRBV3-1 (or the pseudogene TRBV3-2) to TRBJ1-3; the D is unclear. The CDR3 has 20 residues. V lost 1 base and J 0 bases, leaving 22 bases between the germline ends. Germline V gene lookup returns CDR1 LGHDT and CDR2 YNNKEL (reference sequence). For the CDR3, the DNA is TGTGCCAGCAGCCAAGTATTTTGTTTCGCGGGCGGTCCCTCTGGAAACACCATATATTTT. It is translated as CASSQVFCFAGGPSGNTIYF.

The CDR3 coding sequence is TGTGCCACCAGCAGAGATCTGGTAGGCAGGGGGAACTATGGCTACACCTTC. This encodes CATSRDLVGRGNYGYTF. The rearrangement joins TRBV15 to TRBJ1-2; 7 nucleotides match TRBD1. This CDR3 region has 17 residues. Germline values: CDR1 LNHNV, CDR2 YYDKDF (reference sequence). The V and J ends lost 0 bases and 2 bases, in that order; junction bases with no gene match: 9. Looking up the rest from reference TRBV15 and TRBJ1-2 gives the full variable domain: DAMVIQNPRYQVTQFGKPVTLSCSQTLNHNVMYWYQQKSSQAPKLLFHYYDKDFNNEADTPDNFQSRRPNTSFCFLDIRSPGLGDTAMYLCATSRDLVGRGNYGYTFGSGTRLTVV.

This chain joins TRBV5-4 and TRBJ1-1; D not certain. V shed 4 bases and J shed 0 bases, with 7 bases lying between them. This CDR3 comprises 13 residues. The germline V gene encodes CDR1 SGHNT and CDR2 YYREEE (reference sequence). CDR3 DNA sequence: TGTGCCAGCAGCCCAACTTTGAACACTGAAGCTTTCTTT. It is translated as CASSPTLNTEAFF. The variable domain in full, completed from reference TRBV5-4 and TRBJ1-1, reads ETGVTQSPTHLIKTRGQQVTLRCSSQSGHNTVSWYQQALGQGPQFIFQYYREEENGRGNFPPRFSGLQFPNYSSELNVNALELDDSALYLCASSPTLNTEAFFGQGTRLTVV.

The chain links TRBV5-1 to TRBJ1-5, with D possibly matching TRBD1 (5 bases). V was pared by 0 bases and J by 0 bases, with 28 bases between. CDR3 length: 22 residues. Germline loops: CDR1 SGHRS, CDR2 YFSETQ. The CDR3 protein is CASSLVQGRAAYHVYSNQPQHF. For the CDR3, the DNA is TGCGCCAGCAGCTTGGTGCAGGGCAGGGCCGCGTACCATGTCTATAGCAATCAGCCCCAGCATTTT.

CDR3 DNA sequence: TGTGCCAGCAGCCCTACCCCGGGACAGAACACAGATACGCAGTATTTT. Translation: CASSPTPGQNTDTQYF. The J gene is TRBJ2-3, the V gene TRBV7-3; 7 bases line up with TRBD1. The germline CDR1 and CDR2 sequences are SGHTA and FQGTGA. The CDR3 has 16 residues. V trimming: 5 bases; J trimming: 2 bases; junction bases outside the gene matches: 10.

The chain uses TRBV7-3 and TRBJ2-7; 10 bases map to TRBD2. The V segment lost 6 bases and the J segment 3 bases; nucleotides outside the gene matches: 8. CDR1 SGHTA and CDR2 FQGTGA come from the germline V gene. CDR3 length equals 15 residues. CDR3 sequence: CASSLLAGPNYEQYF. The CDR3 DNA sequence: TGTGCCAGCAGTTTACTAGCGGGGCCCAACTACGAGCAGTACTTC.

V is TRBV7-9 and J is TRBJ1-2; D unresolved. With 8 bases removed from V and 0 bases from J, the gap between germline ends came to 13 bases. Germline V lookup: CDR1 SEHNR, CDR2 FQNEAQ (reference sequence). The CDR3 runs 14 residues. This CDR3 reads CASPRLIPNYGYTF. CDR3 nucleotide sequence: TGTGCCAGCCCACGACTGATACCTAACTATGGCTACACCTTC.

The rearrangement links TRBV28 to TRBJ2-7; 9 bases map to TRBD1. The CDR3 length is 13 residues. V shed 7 bases and J 3 bases; nucleotides not matched to a gene: 4. Germline loops: CDR1 MDHEN, CDR2 SYDVKM. DNA of the CDR3: TGTGCCAGCAACACGGGACAGGGCTACGAGCAGTACTTC. It specifies CASNTGQGYEQYF.

A word on this clone: Other DNA variants within this sample encode the same CDR3. The chain combines TRBV20-1 with TRBJ1-1; D possibly corresponds to TRBD1 (6 bases). Germline values: CDR1 DFQATT, CDR2 SNEGSKA (reference sequence). The CDR3 extends over 10 amino acids. V lost 3 bases, J lost 7 bases, and 6 bases lay in between. Here the CDR3 reads CSARDSEAFF. Written as DNA, the CDR3 is TGCAGTGCTAGGGACAGTGAAGCTTTCTTT.

The genes are TRBV4-2 and TRBJ1-2, with TRBD1 as a possible D gene (6 bases). Germline lookup yields CDR1 LGHNA and CDR2 YNFKEQ. The ends were cut back, 1 base at V and 3 bases at J, with 9 bases in the middle. The CDR3 length is 14 residues. CDR3 DNA sequence: TGTGCCAGCAGCCAAGGAGAGGGGGACTATGGCTACACCTTC. Translation: CASSQGEGDYGYTF.

The chain joins TRBV11-2 to TRBJ2-7; possibly TRBD1 for D (5 bases). The CDR3 is made up of 16 amino acids. Per the germline V gene, CDR1 is SGHAT and CDR2 is FQNNGV. Trimming cost V 7 bases and J 5 bases, with 24 bases left between them. The CDR3 DNA follows: TGTGCCAGCACCAGACGTAGGGGCCTTTTATCGGACGAGCAGTACTTC. It encodes CASTRRRGLLSDEQYF.

This chain connects TRBV27 to TRBJ1-5; D perhaps matches TRBD1 (5 bases). This CDR3 is built from 17 residues. Trimming took 5 bases from V and 0 from J, leaving 17 bases between them. Looked up from germline, CDR1 is MNHEY and CDR2 is SMNVEV (reference sequence). As DNA, the CDR3 is TGTGCCAGCAGTCCCATCCCCGCAGGGAATAGCAATCAGCCCCAGCATTTT. Amino acids: CASSPIPAGNSNQPQHF.

With respect to this clone: One end of the junction is discordant with germline, which a read error may explain. V and J are TRBV12-3 or TRBV12-4 and TRBJ1-1; no definite D call. The length of the CDR3 is 13 residues. The CDR3 coding sequence is TGTGCCAGCAGTCTAGCGTTCGACACTGAAGCTTTCTTT. It codes for CASSLAFDTEAFF.

V gene TRBV27 combines with J gene TRBJ1-6; no clear D. Germline CDR1 and CDR2: MNHEY and SMNVEV (reference sequence). Deletions cut 0 bases from V and 11 bases from J, with 14 bases between. This CDR3 has 15 residues. This CDR3 reads CASSLSRADLTPLHF. Written as DNA, the CDR3 is TGTGCCAGCAGTTTATCGCGGGCAGACCTAACACCCCTCCACTTT.

V gene TRBV3-1 (or the pseudogene TRBV3-2) combines with J gene TRBJ1-4; D may be TRBD1 (5 bases). Trimming left V 4 bases short and J 7 bases short, with 19 bases between. The CDR3 spans 16 residues. Germline CDR1 reads LGHDT; CDR2 reads YNNKEL (reference sequence). CDR3 region: CASSPRGAGHIEKLFF. CDR3 in DNA: TGTGCCAGCAGCCCCCGCGGGGCAGGGCACATTGAAAAACTGTTTTTT.

This chain links TRBV24-1 with TRBJ2-7; TRBD1 is a possible D gene (6 bases). This CDR3 spans 15 amino acids. Trimming took off 4 bases at V and 0 bases at J, with 12 bases between the two ends. Germline CDR1 reads KGHDR; CDR2 reads SFDVKD. For the CDR3, the DNA is TGTGCCACCAGTGACCCACAGGGAAGCTCCTACGAGCAGTACTTC. Amino acids: CATSDPQGSSYEQYF.

This chain joins TRBV9 and TRBJ1-2, with 7 bases matching TRBD1. This CDR3 is 14 amino acids long. Trimming at V came to 3 bases and at J to 2 bases, leaving 4 bases not matched to a gene. Germline CDR1 SGDLS, CDR2 YYNGEE. CDR3 loop: CASSGKGQNYGYTF. CDR3 sequence (DNA): TGTGCCAGCAGCGGAAAGGGACAGAACTATGGCTACACCTTC.

This rearrangement joins TRBV5-1 to TRBJ2-3; D unclear. The CDR3 is 17 amino acids. The ends were cut back, 4 bases at V and 5 bases at J, with 23 bases in the middle. In germline, CDR1 is SGHRS, CDR2 YFSETQ. The CDR3 reads CASSPPSVAGPGDTQYF. The CDR3 DNA reads TGCGCCAGCAGCCCCCCCTCGGTGGCAGGCCCCGGAGATACGCAGTATTTT. The full variable domain, its missing parts supplied by reference TRBV5-1 and TRBJ2-3, is KAGVTQTPRYLIKTRGQQVTLSCSPISGHRSVSWYQQTPGQGLQFLFEYFSETQRNKGNFPGRFSGRQFSNSRSEMNVSTLELGDSALYLCASSPPSVAGPGDTQYFGPGTRLTVL.